These T cell receptor beta chains were read from a single sample in a study of blood T cell repertoires in COVID-19. Method: immunoSEQ multiplex PCR; TCRdb's copy keeps in-frame clones and lacks some. Counted here are about 320,000 clones, 87% occurring once; the ten biggest clones make up 4.5% to 7%. The sample taken for sequencing was PBMCs or T cells enriched from blood (not recorded which). The receptors derive from a woman aged 30 to 39 who had recovered from COVID-19. Each CDR3 is given with its conserved first and last residue. D genes are given only for firm matches. The size of a clone is reported for some rows only, either as once, few or many, or as a class for expanded clones.

v_gene	abundance	j_gene	d_gene	CDR3nt	CDR3aa
TRBV9	.	TRBJ1-2	TRBD1	TGTGCCAGCAAGGACAGGGCCTATGGCTACACCTTC	CASKDRAYGYTF
TRBV29-1	.	TRBJ1-2	.	TGCAGCGTTGAAGATAACGGGGCAGGGGACCAGGGGAATTGGGGCTACACCTTC	CSVEDNGAGDQGNWGYTF
TRBV6-5	.	TRBJ1-2	.	TGTGCCAGCAGTCCGGACAGCTATGGCTACACCTTC	CASSPDSYGYTF
TRBV27	.	TRBJ1-5	.	TGTGCCAGCAGTTTAAGGGGTACTCAGCCCCAGCATTTT	CASSLRGTQPQHF
TRBV19	.	TRBJ2-5	TRBD2	TGTGCCAGTAGTCTGGGGACTAGCGGGGGAGAGACCCAGTACTTC	CASSLGTSGGETQYF
TRBV18	.	TRBJ1-4	.	TGTGCCAGCTCACCGCGGCAGAATAATGAAAAACTGTTTTTT	CASSPRQNNEKLFF
TRBV30	.	TRBJ2-7	.	TGTGCCTGGAGCCCGAGCCCTCTCGAGCAGTACTTC	CAWSPSPLEQYF
TRBV30	.	TRBJ1-1	TRBD1	TGTGCCTGGACAGGGGGCAACACTGAAGCTTTCTTT	CAWTGGNTEAFF
TRBV5-1	.	TRBJ2-1	.	TGCGCCAGCAGCTTGGTAGGTAGCCGGACATCCTACAATGAGCAGTTCTTC	CASSLVGSRTSYNEQFF
TRBV10-3	.	TRBJ1-6	TRBD1	TGTGCCATCAGTGAGCAACAGGGGGCCTCCTATAATTCACCCCTCCACTTT	CAISEQQGASYNSPLHF
TRBV25-1	.	TRBJ1-5	TRBD1	TGTGCCAGCGGGACAGGGAGCGGACGACAGCCCCAGCATTTT	CASGTGSGRQPQHF
TRBV30	.	TRBJ1-1	TRBD1	TGTGCCTGGAGTTGGACAGGGGGCCTGAACACTGAAGCTTTCTTT	CAWSWTGGLNTEAFF
TRBV4-3	.	TRBJ2-7	TRBD2	TGCGCCAGCAGCCAAGAAGTTCGGGGGGGGGACTACGAGCAGTACTTC	CASSQEVRGGDYEQYF
TRBV6-1	.	TRBJ1-1	.	TGTGCCAGCAGTTACGGGGAGAGAGCTTTCTTT	CASSYGERAFF
TRBV4-1	.	TRBJ1-1	.	TGCGCCAGCAGCCAAGTGGGGATCCCGGGGTTCACTGAAGCTTTCTTT	CASSQVGIPGFTEAFF
TRBV25-1	.	TRBJ2-2	TRBD1	TGTGCCAGCAGTGAATCAACAGGGGGGACCGGGGAGCTGTTTTTT	CASSESTGGTGELFF
TRBV7-9	.	TRBJ1-2	.	TGTGCCAGCAGCCTCTCGGGAGGGACGGTCAACTATGGCTACACCTTC	CASSLSGGTVNYGYTF
TRBV9	.	TRBJ2-7	TRBD1	TGTGCCTCCTCCGGACAGGGCTACGAGCAGTACTTC	CASSGQGYEQYF
TRBV7-8	.	TRBJ1-1	.	TGTGCCAGCAGCCTGGACACGAACACTGAAGCTTTCTTT	CASSLDTNTEAFF
TRBV30	.	TRBJ2-3	.	TGTGCCTGGAGTATTTGGGGAGGCACAGATACGCAGTATTTT	CAWSIWGGTDTQYF
TRBV5-4	.	TRBJ2-2	TRBD2	TGTGCCAGCAGCTCAGAGCGGGGGGGTTACACCGGGGAGCTGTTTTTT	CASSSERGGYTGELFF
TRBV10-2	.	TRBJ2-6	.	TGCGCCAGCAGTGATATCTCTGGGGCCAACGTCCTGACTTTC	CASSDISGANVLTF
TRBV9	few	TRBJ1-4	TRBD1	TGTGCCAGCAGCGTAGCCGGGACAGGGGTCGGAAAACTGTTTTTT	CASSVAGTGVGKLFF
TRBV6-5	.	TRBJ1-6	.	TGTGCCAGCAGTCCCCCACAGGGTTTTAATTCACCCCTCCACTTT	CASSPPQGFNSPLHF
TRBV24-1	.	TRBJ1-4	.	TGTGCCACCCCGGGGGGGCAAACCGTGGGGAATGAAAAACTGTTTTTT	CATPGGQTVGNEKLFF
TRBV5-6	.	TRBJ1-4	TRBD1	TGTGCCAGCAGTCTCATACGGACAGGGGAAGATGAAAAACTGTTTTTT	CASSLIRTGEDEKLFF
TRBV15	.	TRBJ1-2	.	TGTGCCACCAGAGAATCAGGAGGCTACACCTTC	CATRESGGYTF
TRBV5-6	.	TRBJ2-7	TRBD1	TGTGCCAGCAGCTTGGGGCAGGGGGTCACCTACGAGCAGTACTTC	CASSLGQGVTYEQYF
TRBV5-1	.	TRBJ2-1	TRBD2	TGCGCCAGCAGCTTGGGCCCTAGCGGGGGGGCCGGGTTGAATGAGCAGTTCTTC	CASSLGPSGGAGLNEQFF
TRBV3-1/TRBV3-2	once	TRBJ1-1	.	TGTGCCAGCAGCCTGACTTTGAACACTGAAGCTTTCTTT	CASSLTLNTEAFF
TRBV5-8	.	TRBJ1-1	.	TGTGCCAGCAGCTTTCGGGCGGGGAACACTGAAGCTTTCTTT	CASSFRAGNTEAFF
TRBV5-4	.	TRBJ2-3	.	TGTGCCAGCAGCTTGGATATGGGCAGCGGGCTTGGAGATACGCAGTATTTT	CASSLDMGSGLGDTQYF
TRBV3-1/TRBV3-2	.	TRBJ1-1	.	TGTGCCAGCAGCCCTAACCTGAACACTGAAGCTTTCTTT	CASSPNLNTEAFF
TRBV30	.	TRBJ1-1	TRBD1	TGTGCCTGGGGGGGCTTTCGGGGACAGATCACTGAAGCTTTCTTT	CAWGGFRGQITEAFF
TRBV7-2	.	TRBJ2-1	.	TGTGCCAGCAGCTTTTACTCGGGTAGTAATGAGCAGTTCTTC	CASSFYSGSNEQFF
TRBV7-8	.	TRBJ1-4	.	TGTGCCAGCAGCCGGGGGGGGGCTAATGAAAAACTGTTTTTT	CASSRGGANEKLFF
TRBV7-3	.	TRBJ2-3	TRBD2	TGTGCCAGCAGCCCACGACTAGCGGGGGGCAGCACAGATACGCAGTATTTT	CASSPRLAGGSTDTQYF
TRBV19	.	TRBJ1-2	TRBD1	TGTGCCAGTAGTATTGGGGGACAGGGCCCGTTTGGCTACACCTTC	CASSIGGQGPFGYTF
TRBV27	.	TRBJ1-3	.	TGTGCCAGCAGTTTCACACAGTCTGGAAACACCATATATTTT	CASSFTQSGNTIYF
TRBV25-1	.	TRBJ1-6	TRBD1	TGTGCCAGCACCAGGACAGGGGGAGCCTATAATTCACCCCTCCACTTT	CASTRTGGAYNSPLHF
TRBV6-1	once	TRBJ1-1	.	TGTGCCAGTTCGAAAGGGGACACTGAAGCTTTCTTT	CASSKGDTEAFF
TRBV7-2	.	TRBJ2-3	TRBD2	TGTGCCAGCAGATCCGGGACTAGCCGGATTTCTAGCACAGATACGCAGTATTTT	CASRSGTSRISSTDTQYF
TRBV7-2	.	TRBJ1-2	.	TGTGCCAGCAGCCTGGTTGACAGGTCCCGGGGTTTTGGCTACACCTTC	CASSLVDRSRGFGYTF
TRBV5-1	.	TRBJ2-2	TRBD2	TGCGCCAGCAGCTCGTTACTAGCGGCGAACACCGGGGAGCTGTTTTTT	CASSSLLAANTGELFF
TRBV3-1/TRBV3-2	.	TRBJ1-6	.	TGTGCCAGCAGCCAAGTTCACAGTCTCAGCTCCTATAATTCACCCCTCCACTTT	CASSQVHSLSSYNSPLHF
TRBV7-3	.	TRBJ1-1	.	TGTGCCAGCAGCGCAGGGTTCGACACTGAAGCTTTCTTT	CASSAGFDTEAFF
TRBV6-2/TRBV6-3	.	TRBJ1-2	.	TGTGCCAGCAGCCTTATCCGGGGGAGGGCATCTTCGTTCGTGAACTATGGCTACACCTTC	CASSLIRGRASSFVNYGYTF
TRBV30	.	TRBJ1-2	.	TGTGCCTGGACGCAGAACCATGGCTACACCTTC	CAWTQNHGYTF
TRBV7-8	.	TRBJ2-2	.	TGTGCCAGCAGCTTAGAAAGCGCGAACACCGGGGAGCTGTTTTTT	CASSLESANTGELFF
TRBV6-5	.	TRBJ2-1	TRBD1	TGTGCCAGCAGTTACTCGGGGACAGTTTACAATGAGCAGTTCTTC	CASSYSGTVYNEQFF
TRBV6-6	.	TRBJ1-1	TRBD1	TGTGCCAGCAGTCCTCCAAAGGGACAGTCAGGTGGGAACACTGAAGCTTTCTTT	CASSPPKGQSGGNTEAFF
TRBV30	.	TRBJ1-2	.	TGTGCCTGGACGATGGACAGATCGGGTAGATATGGCTACACCTTC	CAWTMDRSGRYGYTF